The present entry profiles one TCR beta chain with its context. The CDR3 is 15 residues long. CDR1 MNHEY and CDR2 SVGEGT come from the germline V gene. J gave up 3 bases and V 4 bases, and 6 bases lay outside the gene matches. This sample was taken from a study of blood T cell repertoires in COVID-19. Background on the study: Material from acute and convalescent COVID-19 was sourced from the United States, Italy and Spain.

The assay was immunoSEQ multiplex PCR, and TCRdb's table has in-frame clones only and misses some. The repertoire includes tens of thousands of clones, around 84% of them detected once, and roughly 4.4% sits in the top ten. The source material was peripheral blood. V and J are TRBV6-2 or TRBV6-3 and TRBJ1-1, with 9 nucleotides matching TRBD1. This clonotype originated in a man aged 50-60 years with active COVID-19. The CDR3 spells CASSSTDRGDTEAFF. The CDR3 DNA sequence: TGTGCCAGCAGTTCCACGGACAGGGGCGACACTGAAGCTTTCTTT.